The TCR beta chain under discussion was sequenced for a study of T cells in narcolepsy. Points from the study as a whole: Blood of same and different patients, but not healthy controls, reportedly held recurring autoreactive clonotypes.

A word on this clone: Antigen unknown.

Germline values: CDR1 KGHSH, CDR2 LQKENI. The CDR3 spans 17 residues. V trimming: 3 bases; J trimming: 6 bases; junction bases outside the gene matches: 12. Data came from immunoSEQ multiplex PCR; TCRdb stores just in-frame clones and leaves some out. The sample shows 30,000 to 35,000 clones, roughly 80% of them seen only once. The source is a human donor in good health. The chain links TRBV18 to TRBJ1-2; 11 positions match TRBD1. The sequencing sample was made of memory (CD45RA-) CD4+ T cells from blood. CDR3 amino acids: CASSPGQGAHRPNGYTF. The DNA for the CDR3 is TGTGCCAGCTCACCCGGACAGGGGGCGCATCGTCCGAATGGCTACACCTTC.